The 32 T cell receptor beta chains below come from one sample, sequenced in a study of blood T cell repertoires in COVID-19. Sequencing was performed with immunoSEQ multiplex PCR; in TCRdb, only in-frame clones are kept and a portion is missing. Of approximately 230,000 clones in the sample, about nine tenths are singletons; the top ten hold around 2%. Sequences were obtained from peripheral blood. Source of these receptors: a man in his thirties or forties who had recovered from COVID-19.

The V and J genes are TRBV11-2 and TRBJ1-6, with 7 nucleotides matching TRBD1. Germline CDR1 and CDR2: SGHAT and FQNNGV. The ends lost 2 bases at V and 10 bases at J; junction bases unmatched: 11. The length of the CDR3 is 16 residues. The CDR3 bases are TGTGCCAGCAGCTTACATACAGGGGAAAGGCAATCACCCCTCCACTTT. The encoded protein is CASSLHTGERQSPLHF.

The chain couples TRBV15 to TRBJ1-1; D remains unclear. From germline, CDR1 is LNHNV and CDR2 YYDKDF (reference sequence). Trimming pared 1 base from V and 0 bases from J, leaving 9 bases between. The CDR3 has 15 amino acids. This chain's CDR3 is CATSRARHMNTEAFF. CDR3 bases: TGTGCCACCAGCAGAGCCCGACACATGAACACTGAAGCTTTCTTT.

The V and J genes are TRBV27 and TRBJ2-6; D remains ambiguous. This CDR3 is built from 14 residues. CDR1 is MNHEY and CDR2 is SMNVEV in the germline V gene (reference sequence). V was trimmed by 8 bases and J by 3 bases, leaving 11 bases between them. The CDR3 spells CASARVYGANVLTF. The CDR3 bases are TGTGCCAGCGCGCGAGTATATGGGGCCAACGTCCTGACTTTC.

The chain uses TRBV11-3 and TRBJ2-1, with 9 bases that match TRBD2. V gave up 4 bases and J gave up 6 bases; unmatched junction bases: 13. CDR1 is SGHNT and CDR2 is YENEEA in the germline V gene. The CDR3 runs 17 residues. CDR3 region: CASSSDWGGGAVNEQFF. CDR3 bases: TGTGCCAGCAGCTCCGATTGGGGCGGGGGGGCAGTCAATGAGCAGTTCTTC. Combining the CDR3 with reference TRBV11-3 and TRBJ2-1 gives the whole variable domain EAGVVQSPRYKIIEKKQPVAFWCNPISGHNTLYWYLQNLGQGPELLIRYENEEAVDDSQLPKDRFSAERLKGVDSTLKIQPAELGDSAVYLCASSSDWGGGAVNEQFFGPGTRLTVL.

The chain is built from TRBV19 and TRBJ2-3; 12 positions match TRBD2. Unmatched junction bases numbered 5, after V lost 6 bases and J lost 4 bases. CDR3 size: 15 residues. CDR1 and CDR2 (germline): LNHDA, SQIVND (reference sequence). DNA for the CDR3: TGTGCCAGTAGCCCTAGCGGGGGGGCCCCAGATACGCAGTATTTT. It translates to CASSPSGGAPDTQYF.

V gene TRBV7-6 combines with J gene TRBJ2-7; D might be TRBD1 (7 bases). The germline V and J ends were trimmed by 1 base and 1 base, with 14 bases remaining between them. The CDR3 is made up of 16 amino acids. Germline lookup yields CDR1 SGHVS and CDR2 FNYEAQ. This chain's CDR3 is CASSLGAGQPSYEQYF. CDR3 in DNA: TGTGCCAGCAGCTTAGGTGCGGGACAGCCTTCCTACGAGCAGTACTTC.

This clone has a single count. This sequence joins TRBV5-8 and TRBJ1-1, with TRBD1 matching 10 bases. This CDR3 contains 16 residues. Germline trimming cut 4 bases from V and 6 bases from J; bases unmatched to any gene: 12. CDR1 and CDR2 (germline): SGHTS, YDEGEE. Here the CDR3 reads CASSLLVGTGAAEAFF. DNA for the CDR3: TGTGCCAGCAGCCTACTTGTGGGGACAGGGGCGGCTGAAGCTTTCTTT.

This sequence joins TRBV9 and TRBJ1-4; 12 bases are shared with TRBD1. Trimming at V came to 5 bases and at J to 8 bases, leaving 10 bases not matched to a gene. This CDR3 spans 16 amino acids. Germline values: CDR1 SGDLS, CDR2 YYNGEE. The CDR3: CASSVGTGGSMEKLFF. In nucleotides, the CDR3 is TGTGCCAGCAGTGTTGGGACAGGGGGCTCTATGGAAAAACTGTTTTTT. The variable domain in full, with the rest retrieved from reference TRBV9 and TRBJ1-4, is DSGVTQTPKHLITATGQRVTLRCSPRSGDLSVYWYQQSLDQGLQFLIQYYNGEERAKGNILERFSAQQFPDLHSELNLSSLELGDSALYFCASSVGTGGSMEKLFFGSGTQLSVL.

The J gene is TRBJ2-7, the V gene TRBV9; D might be TRBD1 (7 bases). The CDR3 totals 17 residues. CDR1 and CDR2 from the germline V gene are SGDLS and YYNGEE. The V gene lost 0 bases and the J gene lost 0 bases, with 16 bases spanning the gap. The CDR3 nucleotides are TGTGCCAGCAGCGTAGCCTTCGGGGGACAGTCCTCCTACGAGCAGTACTTC. It yields the protein CASSVAFGGQSSYEQYF.

This rearrangement joins TRBV7-6 to TRBJ1-3; D might be TRBD1 (5 bases). The CDR3 loop spans 15 amino acids. The germline CDR1 and CDR2 sequences are SGHVS and FNYEAQ. V was shortened by 5 bases and J by 0 bases, with 11 bases between the two germline ends. The DNA for the CDR3 is TGTGCCAGCAGCCTACAGGCGACCTCTGGAAACACCATATATTTT. This gives the protein CASSLQATSGNTIYF.

This clone showed up many times. CDR3 DNA: TGTGCCAGCAGCACAAGGACAGGGGGTGAAGCTTTCTTT. Its protein is CASSTRTGGEAFF. This chain connects TRBV7-9 to TRBJ1-1; TRBD1 matches 10 bases. After removal of 5 bases from V and 7 bases from J, the junction contained 4 bases not matched to a gene. The CDR3 is 13 amino acids. Germline V gives CDR1 SEHNR, CDR2 FQNEAQ (reference sequence).

The rearrangement uses TRBV11-2 and TRBJ1-4, with D possibly TRBD1 on 5 matching bases. V was cut by 1 base and J by 8 bases, with 17 bases left in between. Germline V gene data show CDR1 as SGHAT and CDR2 as FQNNGV. This CDR3 is built from 16 residues. The CDR3 DNA reads TGTGCCAGCAGCTTAGGGGGCGGACCCCCGGGCGAAAAACTGTTTTTT. This codes for CASSLGGGPPGEKLFF.

This rearrangement joins TRBV5-4 to TRBJ1-1; 8 bases are a match to TRBD1. The CDR3 is made up of 13 amino acids. Germline loops: CDR1 SGHNT, CDR2 YYREEE (reference sequence). Unmatched junction bases numbered 2, after V lost 4 bases and J lost 3 bases. CDR3 coding DNA: TGTGCCAGCAGCCCGGACAGGGACACTGAAGCTTTCTTT. Protein sequence: CASSPDRDTEAFF. The full variable domain, its missing parts supplied by reference TRBV5-4 and TRBJ1-1, is ETGVTQSPTHLIKTRGQQVTLRCSSQSGHNTVSWYQQALGQGPQFIFQYYREEENGRGNFPPRFSGLQFPNYSSELNVNALELDDSALYLCASSPDRDTEAFFGQGTRLTVV.

The chain recombines TRBV10-1 with TRBJ1-4; 7 nucleotides align to TRBD1. The V and J ends lost 6 bases and 4 bases, in that order; junction bases with no gene match: 11. The germline V gene encodes CDR1 WNHNN and CDR2 SYGVQD (reference sequence). The CDR3 extends over 16 amino acids. In nucleotides, the CDR3 is TGCGCCAGCAGCTCCAAGGACAGGACGCTTAATGAAAAACTGTTTTTT. It yields the protein CASSSKDRTLNEKLFF.

CDR3: CASRPTGVSYEQYF. DNA of the CDR3: TGTGCCAGCCGCCCGACAGGGGTGTCGTACGAGCAGTACTTC. The rearrangement uses TRBV2 and TRBJ2-7; 8 bases are a match to TRBD1. With V trimmed by 8 bases and J by 4 bases, 10 bases remained unmatched. This CDR3 is built from 14 residues. Germline V gene sequence: CDR1 SNHLY, CDR2 FYNNEI. Based on the CDR3 plus reference TRBV2 and TRBJ2-7, the full variable domain is EPEVTQTPSHQVTQMGQEVILRCVPISNHLYFYWYRQILGQKVEFLVSFYNNEISEKSEIFDDQFSVERPDGSNFTLKIRSTKLEDSAMYFCASRPTGVSYEQYFGPGTRLTVT.

This clone has more than one count but fewer than ten. J is TRBJ2-2 and V is TRBV5-4; TRBD1 aligns across 7 bases. V lost 2 bases and J lost 5; bases outside the gene matches: 6. CDR3 length equals 15 residues. Germline V gene data show CDR1 as SGHNT and CDR2 as YYREEE (reference sequence). In DNA form, the CDR3 reads TGTGCCAGCAGCTTTCGAGGGGGCGCAACCGGGGAGCTGTTTTTT. This encodes CASSFRGGATGELFF.

A few counts support this clone. The chain employs TRBV30 and TRBJ1-4; D might be TRBD1 (6 bases). The V end was cut by 4 bases, the J end by 8 bases, with 14 bases between. CDR1 GTSNPN and CDR2 SVGIG come from the germline V gene (reference sequence). The CDR3 is made up of 13 amino acids. DNA of the CDR3: TGTGCCTGGACTTTACAGGGCGACGAAAAACTGTTTTTT. Protein product: CAWTLQGDEKLFF.

This chain joins TRBV7-2 and TRBJ1-1; 7 bases match TRBD1. The CDR3 has 13 residues. CDR1 SGHTA and CDR2 FQGNSA come from the germline V gene. V lost 7 bases and J lost 4; bases outside the gene matches: 6. This CDR3 is CASTRGTVTEAFF. CDR3 DNA sequence: TGTGCCAGCACTCGTGGGACAGTCACTGAAGCTTTCTTT.

The V and J genes are TRBV30 and TRBJ2-2; 11 positions match TRBD2. V gave up 8 bases and J gave up 1 base; unmatched junction bases: 3. The germline CDR1 and CDR2 sequences are GTSNPN and SVGIG (reference sequence). This CDR3 is 14 amino acids long. The CDR3 here is CARGLAGNTGELFF. In DNA form, the CDR3 reads TGTGCCAGAGGACTAGCGGGGAACACCGGGGAGCTGTTTTTT.

V and J are TRBV29-1 and TRBJ2-2; tentative D call: TRBD1 (6 bases). V shed 1 base and J shed 0 bases, with 12 bases lying between them. Germline V gene lookup returns CDR1 SQVTM and CDR2 ANQGSEA. CDR3 length: 16 amino acids. CDR3 protein: CSVEGTAGANTGELFF. In DNA, the CDR3 is TGCAGCGTTGAAGGGACAGCCGGCGCGAACACCGGGGAGCTGTTTTTT.

This sequence joins TRBV20-1 and TRBJ1-2; a possible D gene is TRBD1 (5 bases). This CDR3 is 9 amino acids long. Germline CDR1 DFQATT, CDR2 SNEGSKA (reference sequence). CDR3 DNA sequence: TGCAGGGGGGGTCAAGGCTACACCTTC. Translated: CRGGQGYTF.

The chain couples TRBV9 to TRBJ2-3; 7 bases fit TRBD1. V was clipped by 5 bases and J by 0 bases; unmatched bases: 9. The CDR3 is made up of 16 amino acids. In germline, CDR1 is SGDLS, CDR2 YYNGEE. This chain's CDR3 is CASSREGQPSTDTQYF. DNA of the CDR3: TGTGCCAGCAGTCGAGAGGGACAGCCCAGCACAGATACGCAGTATTTT.

Only one count was recorded for this clone. The chain employs TRBV7-2 and TRBJ2-5, with 8 bases that match TRBD2. The V gene's germline CDR1 is SGHTA and CDR2 FQGNSA. The V segment lost 3 bases and the J segment 7 bases; nucleotides outside the gene matches: 10. CDR3 length: 15 amino acids. CDR3 nucleotide sequence: TGTGCCAGCAGCTTTGTTAACGGGGGGGCCGGGACCCAGTACTTC. The encoded protein is CASSFVNGGAGTQYF.

The V call is TRBV7-2, the J call TRBJ2-1, with D tentatively TRBD2 (5 bases). Between the trimmed V and J ends, which lost 6 bases and 5 bases, there was a span of 20 bases. Germline CDR1 SGHTA, CDR2 FQGNSA. This CDR3 has 16 amino acids. The CDR3 reads CASRIGPGLGNNEQFF. The CDR3 DNA reads TGTGCCAGCAGAATAGGGCCGGGGTTGGGGAACAATGAGCAGTTCTTC.

This chain joins TRBV12-3 or TRBV12-4 and TRBJ2-7, with no clear D. CDR3 size: 12 residues. Trimming removed 6 bases at V and 3 bases at J, with 9 bases between. CDR3 region: CASRPNIYEQYF. Here the CDR3 DNA reads TGTGCCAGCAGGCCCAACATCTACGAGCAGTACTTC.

V is TRBV5-6 and J is TRBJ1-2; no clear D gene. The CDR3 has 11 amino acids. Looked up from germline, CDR1 is SGHDT and CDR2 is YYEEEE. V was pared by 2 bases and J by 8 bases, with 7 bases between. CDR3 residues: CASSFRVGYTF. CDR3 bases: TGTGCCAGCAGCTTTCGGGTAGGCTACACCTTC.

Only one count was recorded for this clone. The chain has TRBV30 and TRBJ2-7, with TRBD2 matching over 8 bases. This CDR3 comprises 13 residues. The germline V gene encodes CDR1 GTSNPN and CDR2 SVGIG (reference sequence). The V and J ends lost 5 bases and 4 bases, in that order; junction bases with no gene match: 7. The CDR3 here is CAWGSGLVYEQYF. The CDR3 DNA reads as TGTGCCTGGGGCTCGGGACTAGTTTACGAGCAGTACTTC.

The chain employs TRBV6-5 and TRBJ1-2; TRBD1 agrees at 7 bases. With V trimmed by 5 bases and J by 5 bases, 5 bases remained unmatched. Germline V gene lookup returns CDR1 MNHEY and CDR2 SVGAGI. The CDR3 is made up of 13 amino acids. CDR3 amino acids: CASSTRGWYGYTF. CDR3 nucleotide sequence: TGTGCCAGCAGTACCAGGGGGTGGTATGGCTACACCTTC.

This clone has only one observation. This chain joins TRBV7-8 and TRBJ2-3; TRBD1 is a possible D gene (6 bases). The CDR3 is 16 amino acids. The V gene's germline CDR1 is SGHVS and CDR2 FQNEAQ. Between the trimmed V and J ends, which lost 1 base and 1 base, there was a span of 12 bases. The CDR3 loop reads CASSLEGRGGTDTQYF. CDR3 DNA sequence: TGTGCCAGCAGCTTAGAAGGCAGGGGAGGCACAGATACGCAGTATTTT.

V gene TRBV30 combines with J gene TRBJ2-7; 7 nucleotides match TRBD1. The germline V gene encodes CDR1 GTSNPN and CDR2 SVGIG (reference sequence). The CDR3 has 18 residues. V lost 1 base and J lost 0; bases outside the gene matches: 15. The CDR3 bases are TGTGCCTGGAGTGCCACCTGGACAGGACAGGCCAGCTCCTACGAGCAGTACTTC. Amino acids: CAWSATWTGQASSYEQYF. Combining the CDR3 with reference TRBV30 and TRBJ2-7 gives the whole variable domain SQTIHQWPATLVQPVGSPLSLECTVEGTSNPNLYWYRQAAGRGLQLLFYSVGIGQISSEVPQNLSASRPQDRQFILSSKKLLLSDSGFYLCAWSATWTGQASSYEQYFGPGTRLTVT.

This clone was seen a handful of times. The chain couples TRBV2 to TRBJ2-2; D is unclear. CDR1 and CDR2 from the germline V gene are SNHLY and FYNNEI. The CDR3 is 14 residues long. V was cut by 3 bases and J by 3 bases, with 8 bases left in between. CDR3: CASSDGRYTGELFF. CDR3 in DNA: TGTGCCAGCAGTGACGGTCGATACACCGGGGAGCTGTTTTTT.

The rearrangement uses TRBV5-1 and TRBJ2-5, with 11 bases matching TRBD2. Trimming took 0 bases from V and 4 from J; bases not matched to a gene: 5. In germline, CDR1 is SGHRS, CDR2 YFSETQ. The CDR3 has 16 amino acids. In DNA form, the CDR3 reads TGCGCCAGCAGCTTGGATAGCGGGGGGGGCGCAGAGACCCAGTACTTC. Translation gives CASSLDSGGGAETQYF.